A single sample gave rise to the 27 T cell receptor beta chains below, sequenced in a study of beta chain features in type 1 diabetes. Every bit of the isolated RNA underwent reverse transcription, so sequencing read expressed TCRB transcripts. Data came from immunoSEQ multiplex PCR; TCRdb stores just in-frame clones and leaves some out. The sample includes 110,000 to 150,000 clones, nearly 9.5% of them seen just once. Sequenced: central memory CD4+ T cells from blood. These receptors originate from a man aged 18 to 29 in good health.

The rearrangement uses TRBV28 and TRBJ1-3; D is uncertain. The CDR3 covers 15 residues. Trimming removed 5 bases at V and 2 bases at J, with 13 bases between. The germline CDR1 and CDR2 sequences are MDHEN and SYDVKM. In DNA form, the CDR3 reads TGTGCCAGCAGTGCAACGCAACTCGCTGGAAACACCATATATTTT. Translation: CASSATQLAGNTIYF.

The rearrangement joins TRBV6-6 to TRBJ2-3, with D tentatively TRBD2 (5 bases). CDR1 MNHNY and CDR2 SVGAGI come from the germline V gene (reference sequence). Trimming left V 5 bases short and J 5 bases short, with 8 bases between. The CDR3 sequence is 12 residues long. CDR3: CASSPGVDTQYF. The DNA of the CDR3 is TGTGCCAGCAGTCCCGGGGTAGATACGCAGTATTTT.

The table lists this clone with a few counts. The DNA for the CDR3 is TGTGCCAGCAGCATCGAGGGGGAGCTGTTTTTT. It translates to CASSIEGELFF. V gene TRBV9 combines with J gene TRBJ2-2; D remains ambiguous. The CDR3 is made up of 11 amino acids. Germline CDR1 is SGDLS and CDR2 is YYNGEE. The V and J ends lost 4 bases and 8 bases respectively, with 6 bases between them.

With regard to this clone: It may be a read error: a sequence one base away is much more abundant. V usage is TRBV11-2 and J usage is TRBJ2-5, with D hard to call. Germline assignment: CDR1 SGHAT and CDR2 FQNNGV. The CDR3 is made up of 13 amino acids. V lost 5 bases to trimming and J lost 0 bases, with 7 bases between them. CDR3 region: CASSLTHQETQYF. The CDR3 DNA reads as TGTGCCAGCAGCCTGACACACCAAGAGACCCAGTACTTC.

This sequence joins TRBV19 and TRBJ2-7, with D tentatively TRBD1 (6 bases). V lost 6 bases and J 0 bases, leaving 9 bases between the germline ends. Germline V lookup: CDR1 LNHDA, CDR2 SQIVND (reference sequence). The CDR3 has 13 amino acids. The CDR3 sequence is CASRRQDSYEQYF. CDR3 nucleotide sequence: TGTGCCAGTAGGAGACAGGACTCCTACGAGCAGTACTTC.

This clone was counted ten times or more. The chain links TRBV29-1 to TRBJ2-5; 11 nucleotides agree with TRBD2. The trim removed 7 bases at V and 5 bases at J, leaving 6 bases unmatched. This CDR3 has 13 residues. Germline lookup yields CDR1 SQVTM and CDR2 ANQGSEA. The CDR3 region has the DNA TGCAGCGCCTCGACTAGCGGGGTTGAGACCCAGTACTTC. It yields the protein CSASTSGVETQYF.

This clone showed up many times. The rearrangement uses TRBV13 and TRBJ2-7; 8 nucleotides agree with TRBD1. After removal of 5 bases from V and 4 bases from J, the junction contained 13 bases not matched to a gene. Germline lookup yields CDR1 PRHDT and CDR2 FYEKMQ (reference sequence). The CDR3 loop spans 16 amino acids. CDR3 in DNA: TGTGCCAGCAGCCAAGCTCAGGGGGCGCTTCGGTACGAGCAGTACTTC. Its protein product is CASSQAQGALRYEQYF. The whole variable domain, filled in from reference TRBV13 and TRBJ2-7, reads AAGVIQSPRHLIKEKRETATLKCYPIPRHDTVYWYQQGPGQDPQFLISFYEKMQSDKGSIPDRFSAQQFSDYHSELNMSSLELGDSALYFCASSQAQGALRYEQYFGPGTRLTVT.

This clone was counted between two and nine times. DNA for the CDR3: TGTGCCAGCAGGGACAGGGACGCCTTCGGCTACACCTTC. It codes for CASRDRDAFGYTF. The V call is TRBV28, the J call TRBJ1-2; 8 bases agree with TRBD1. CDR1 and CDR2 (germline): MDHEN, SYDVKM. The CDR3 sequence is 13 residues long. V lost 6 bases and J lost 8; bases outside the gene matches: 8.

The chain couples TRBV14 to TRBJ2-7; tentative D call: TRBD1 (5 bases). This CDR3 contains 15 residues. Per the germline V gene, CDR1 is SGHDN and CDR2 is FVKESK. V was cut by 4 bases and J by 1 base, with 14 bases left in between. The chain's CDR3 is CASSPQARISYEQYF. DNA for the CDR3: TGTGCCAGCAGCCCACAGGCGAGAATTTCCTACGAGCAGTACTTC.

V is TRBV5-6 and J is TRBJ2-2; TRBD2 might be the D (6 bases). The CDR3 consists of 15 residues. Germline CDR1 SGHDT, CDR2 YYEEEE. Deletions cut 4 bases from V and 3 bases from J, with 13 bases between. The CDR3 coding sequence is TGTGCCAGCAGCATAAGGACTATCGACACCGGGGAGCTGTTTTTT. Residues: CASSIRTIDTGELFF.

The chain links TRBV19 to TRBJ2-7; TRBD2 agrees at 12 bases. Trimming took 5 bases from V and 5 from J; bases not matched to a gene: 13. The germline CDR1 and CDR2 sequences are LNHDA and SQIVND (reference sequence). The CDR3 loop spans 17 amino acids. CDR3 sequence reads: CASSGRLAGASRDEQYF. DNA of the CDR3: TGTGCCAGTAGTGGGCGACTAGCGGGGGCCTCTCGGGACGAGCAGTACTTC.

This clone was seen a few times. The genes are TRBV5-1 and TRBJ2-3, with D perhaps TRBD2 (6 bases). The V end lost 5 bases, the J end lost 2 bases, and 12 bases lay between the germline ends. The CDR3 consists of 14 residues. Germline CDR1 is SGHRS and CDR2 is YFSETQ. The CDR3 reads CASRGGLHTDTQYF. CDR3 sequence (DNA): TGCGCCAGCAGGGGGGGACTTCACACAGATACGCAGTATTTT. The whole variable domain, filled in from reference TRBV5-1 and TRBJ2-3, reads KAGVTQTPRYLIKTRGQQVTLSCSPISGHRSVSWYQQTPGQGLQFLFEYFSETQRNKGNFPGRFSGRQFSNSRSEMNVSTLELGDSALYLCASRGGLHTDTQYFGPGTRLTVL.

Only a few counts were recorded for this clone. The J gene is TRBJ2-5, the V gene TRBV7-2, with 8 positions matching TRBD2. This CDR3 contains 16 residues. The V gene end was trimmed by 0 bases and the J gene end by 5 bases; junction bases not matched to a gene: 8. Germline V lookup: CDR1 SGHTA, CDR2 FQGNSA. The CDR3, as DNA: TGTGCCAGCAGCTTAGCTGTAGGAGCGGGGGCTGAGACCCAGTACTTC. It yields the protein CASSLAVGAGAETQYF.

The table lists this clone with a few counts. The CDR3 DNA reads as TGTGCCAGCAGCTTAGATGTCGAGCGGGGAAACACCGGGGAGCTGTTTTTT. Translated, it gives CASSLDVERGNTGELFF. The genes are TRBV11-2 and TRBJ2-2; the match to TRBD2 covers 7 bases. CDR3 length equals 17 residues. Germline CDR1 SGHAT, CDR2 FQNNGV. Trimming took 0 bases from V and 2 from J; bases not matched to a gene: 6.

V gene TRBV5-6 combines with J gene TRBJ1-2, with 8 bases lining up with TRBD1. The CDR3 totals 16 residues. Losses at the gene ends were 0 bases for V and 5 bases for J; bases not matched to a gene: 9. CDR1 is SGHDT, CDR2 YYEEEE, per germline. CDR3 protein: CASSLGLRQGRYGYTF. In nucleotides, the CDR3 is TGTGCCAGCAGCTTGGGCCTCCGACAGGGGAGGTATGGCTACACCTTC. Full variable domain (rest looked up from reference TRBV5-6 and TRBJ1-2): DAGVTQSPTHLIKTRGQQVTLRCSPKSGHDTVSWYQQALGQGPQFIFQYYEEEERQRGNFPDRFSGHQFPNYSSELNVNALLLGDSALYLCASSLGLRQGRYGYTFGSGTRLTVV.

This clone showed up just a few times. The rearrangement uses TRBV19 and TRBJ2-5; TRBD1 matches at 8 bases. The CDR3 consists of 14 residues. CDR1 LNHDA and CDR2 SQIVND come from the germline V gene (reference sequence). The ends lost 5 bases at V and 4 bases at J; junction bases unmatched: 6. CDR3 sequence: CASSQIQGGETQYF. The CDR3 DNA sequence: TGTGCCAGTAGTCAAATACAGGGGGGAGAGACCCAGTACTTC.

This clone was seen more than once but under ten times. V usage is TRBV5-1 and J usage is TRBJ2-1; 9 bases match TRBD2. CDR3 length: 15 amino acids. CDR1 is SGHRS, CDR2 YFSETQ, per germline. Trimming removed 1 base from V and 5 bases from J; junction bases left unmatched: 4. CDR3: CASSLSVAGDNEQFF. The CDR3 nucleotides read TGCGCCAGCAGCTTGTCGGTAGCGGGGGACAATGAGCAGTTCTTC.

The rearrangement uses TRBV6-5 and TRBJ1-5; TRBD1 matches at 7 bases. Germline lookup yields CDR1 MNHEY and CDR2 SVGAGI. Trimming removed 5 bases from V and 3 bases from J; junction bases left unmatched: 7. The CDR3 covers 15 residues. The CDR3 here is CASSRKQGTNQPQHF. The DNA of the CDR3 is TGTGCCAGCAGTAGAAAACAGGGGACCAATCAGCCCCAGCATTTT.

This clone was found a few times. This rearrangement joins TRBV9 to TRBJ1-2; 7 nucleotides line up with TRBD1. With V trimmed by 4 bases and J by 3 bases, 9 bases remained unmatched. This CDR3 contains 15 residues. CDR1 and CDR2 from the germline V gene are SGDLS and YYNGEE. The CDR3 spells CASSKGGGTDYGYTF. The CDR3 DNA sequence: TGTGCCAGCAGCAAAGGGGGCGGCACGGACTATGGCTACACCTTC.

This clone was found a few times. The chain has TRBV9 and TRBJ2-5; a weak D match, TRBD2 (6 bases). CDR1 is SGDLS, CDR2 YYNGEE, per germline. The CDR3 extends over 13 amino acids. The ends were cut back, 2 bases at V and 7 bases at J, with 12 bases in the middle. CDR3 DNA sequence: TGTGCCAGCAGCGTCGATAACGGGGGGACCCAGTACTTC. Amino acids: CASSVDNGGTQYF.

V is TRBV29-1 and J is TRBJ1-2, with D perhaps TRBD1 (5 bases). The germline V gene has CDR1 SQVTM and CDR2 ANQGSEA. The CDR3 loop spans 14 amino acids. The germline V and J ends were trimmed by 7 bases and 4 bases, with 19 bases remaining between them. The CDR3 bases are TGCAGCGCCCTGACAGCGTCCAAGTCCTATGGCTACACCTTC. It codes for CSALTASKSYGYTF.

The CDR3, as DNA: TGTGCCAGCAGTTCCCAGGGGGCTCAGCCCCAGCATTTT. Translating gives CASSSQGAQPQHF. The chain couples TRBV6-6 to TRBJ1-5; TRBD1 agrees at 8 bases. From germline, CDR1 is MNHNY and CDR2 SVGAGI (reference sequence). The CDR3 covers 13 residues. The junction had 2 bases not matched to a gene; V was cut back by 4 bases and J by 6 bases.

The V call is TRBV15, the J call TRBJ2-5; TRBD1 agrees at 7 bases. CDR3 length: 14 amino acids. Germline V gene sequence: CDR1 LNHNV, CDR2 YYDKDF (reference sequence). V gave up 6 bases and J gave up 2 bases; unmatched junction bases: 6. CDR3 sequence (DNA): TGTGCCACCAGTCCAAGGACAGGTCAAGAGACCCAGTACTTC. The encoded protein is CATSPRTGQETQYF. The variable domain in full, completed from reference TRBV15 and TRBJ2-5, reads DAMVIQNPRYQVTQFGKPVTLSCSQTLNHNVMYWYQQKSSQAPKLLFHYYDKDFNNEADTPDNFQSRRPNTSFCFLDIRSPGLGDTAMYLCATSPRTGQETQYFGPGTRLLVL.

In this sample, this clone turned up a few times. The chain is built from TRBV2 and TRBJ1-5; unclear D gene. CDR3 size: 16 residues. Germline V gene sequence: CDR1 SNHLY, CDR2 FYNNEI. With 1 base removed from V and 1 base from J, the gap between germline ends came to 11 bases. The CDR3 region has the DNA TGTGCCAGCAGTGAAGAGAATGTAGTAAGCAATCAGCCCCAGCATTTT. Its protein is CASSEENVVSNQPQHF.

The J gene is TRBJ1-1, the V gene TRBV11-2, with TRBD1 matching 7 bases. The germline V gene has CDR1 SGHAT and CDR2 FQNNGV. J gave up 1 base and V 6 bases, and 5 bases lay outside the gene matches. The CDR3 spans 14 residues. CDR3 bases: TGTGCCAGCAGGCTGACAGGGCAGAACACTGAAGCTTTCTTT. Translation gives CASRLTGQNTEAFF.

The chain combines TRBV5-1 with TRBJ2-1, with D perhaps TRBD1 (6 bases). The V gene lost 2 bases and the J gene lost 4 bases, with 10 bases spanning the gap. The CDR3 spans 14 residues. Germline V gene sequence: CDR1 SGHRS, CDR2 YFSETQ. The CDR3 nucleotides read TGCGCCAGCAGCTTCGAGGGGGTATACAATGAGCAGTTCTTC. Translation: CASSFEGVYNEQFF. The complete variable domain, with remaining parts taken from reference TRBV5-1 and TRBJ2-1, reads KAGVTQTPRYLIKTRGQQVTLSCSPISGHRSVSWYQQTPGQGLQFLFEYFSETQRNKGNFPGRFSGRQFSNSRSEMNVSTLELGDSALYLCASSFEGVYNEQFFGPGTRLTVL.

This clone turned up a few times. CDR3 residues: CASSLQGDNQPQHF. DNA for the CDR3: TGTGCCAGCAGCCTACAGGGAGACAATCAGCCCCAGCATTTT. The chain uses TRBV11-2 and TRBJ1-5; D may be TRBD1 (6 bases). Germline CDR1 reads SGHAT; CDR2 reads FQNNGV. This CDR3 comprises 14 residues. Trimming removed 5 bases at V and 3 bases at J, with 11 bases between.